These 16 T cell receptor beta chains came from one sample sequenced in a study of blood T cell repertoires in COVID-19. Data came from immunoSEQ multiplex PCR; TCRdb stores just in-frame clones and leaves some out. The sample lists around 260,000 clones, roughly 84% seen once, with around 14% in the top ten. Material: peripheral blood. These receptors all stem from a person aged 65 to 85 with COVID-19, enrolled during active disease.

The CDR3 spells CASSLVGQGRSYEQYF. The DNA for the CDR3 is TGTGCCAGCAGCTTAGTGGGGCAGGGGCGTTCCTACGAGCAGTACTTC. The V call is TRBV7-9, the J call TRBJ2-7, with D perhaps matching TRBD1 (6 bases). The germline gives CDR1 SEHNR, CDR2 FQNEAQ (reference sequence). V lost 1 base and J 1 base, leaving 14 bases between the germline ends. The CDR3 is made up of 16 amino acids.

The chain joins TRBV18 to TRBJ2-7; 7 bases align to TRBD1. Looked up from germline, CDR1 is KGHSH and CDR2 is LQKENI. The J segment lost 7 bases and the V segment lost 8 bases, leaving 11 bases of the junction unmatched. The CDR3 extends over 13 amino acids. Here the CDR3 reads CASRDRVGLEQYF. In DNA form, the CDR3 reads TGTGCCAGCCGCGACAGGGTGGGCTTAGAGCAGTACTTC.

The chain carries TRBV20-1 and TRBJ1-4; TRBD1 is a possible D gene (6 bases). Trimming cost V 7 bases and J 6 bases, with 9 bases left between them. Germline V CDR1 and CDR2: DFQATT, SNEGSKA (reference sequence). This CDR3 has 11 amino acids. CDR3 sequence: CSGSGDEKLFF. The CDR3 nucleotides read TGCAGTGGGTCAGGGGATGAAAAACTGTTTTTT.

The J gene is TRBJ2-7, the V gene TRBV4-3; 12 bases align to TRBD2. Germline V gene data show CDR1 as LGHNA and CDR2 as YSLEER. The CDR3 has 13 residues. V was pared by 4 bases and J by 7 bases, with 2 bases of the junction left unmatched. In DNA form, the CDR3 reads TGCGCCAGCAGCCCTGGACTAGCGGGAGAGCAGTACTTC. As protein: CASSPGLAGEQYF.

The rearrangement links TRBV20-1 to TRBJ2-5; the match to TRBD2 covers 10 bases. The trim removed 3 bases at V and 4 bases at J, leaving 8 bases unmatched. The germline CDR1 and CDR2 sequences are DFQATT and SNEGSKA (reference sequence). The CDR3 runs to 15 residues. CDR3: CSASDLAGVGETQYF. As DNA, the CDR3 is TGCAGTGCTAGTGATCTAGCGGGAGTCGGAGAGACCCAGTACTTC.

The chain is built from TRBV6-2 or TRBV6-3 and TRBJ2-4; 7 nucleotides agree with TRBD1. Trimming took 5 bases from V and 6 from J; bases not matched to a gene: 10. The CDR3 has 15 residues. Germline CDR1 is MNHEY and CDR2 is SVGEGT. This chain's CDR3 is CASSRGQDRRNIQYF. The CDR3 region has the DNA TGTGCCAGCAGTCGCGGACAGGACCGTAGAAACATTCAGTACTTC.

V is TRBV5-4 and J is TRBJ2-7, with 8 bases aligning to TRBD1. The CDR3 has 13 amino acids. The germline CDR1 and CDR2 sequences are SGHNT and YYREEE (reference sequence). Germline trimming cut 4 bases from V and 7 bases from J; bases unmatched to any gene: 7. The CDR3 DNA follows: TGTGCCAGCAGCCCACGGACAGGGTTTGAGCAGTACTTC. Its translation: CASSPRTGFEQYF.

CDR3 protein: CAISGTSVYYEQYF. The DNA for the CDR3 is TGTGCCATCAGTGGGACTAGCGTATACTACGAGCAGTACTTC. The chain joins TRBV10-3 to TRBJ2-7; 9 bases line up with TRBD2. J lost 3 bases, V lost 4 bases, and 4 bases had no gene match. This CDR3 has 14 residues. Looked up from germline, CDR1 is ENHRY and CDR2 is SYGVKD.

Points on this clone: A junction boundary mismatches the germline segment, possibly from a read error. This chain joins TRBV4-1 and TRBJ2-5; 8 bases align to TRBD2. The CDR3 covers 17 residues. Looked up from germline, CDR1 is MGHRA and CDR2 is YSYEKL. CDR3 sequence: CATSQEGPGGGVQTQYF. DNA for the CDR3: TGCGCCACCAGCCAAGAGGGCCCGGGGGGGGGCGTGCAGACCCAGTACTTC.

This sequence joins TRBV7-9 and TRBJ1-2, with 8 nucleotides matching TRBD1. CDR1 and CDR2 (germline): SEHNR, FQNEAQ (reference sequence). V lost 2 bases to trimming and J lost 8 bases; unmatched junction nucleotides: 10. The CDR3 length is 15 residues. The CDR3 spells CASSLLTGGTGGYTF. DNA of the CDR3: TGTGCCAGCAGCTTACTTACAGGGGGTACCGGCGGCTACACCTTC. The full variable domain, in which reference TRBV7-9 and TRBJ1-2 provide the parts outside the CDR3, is DTGVSQNPRHKITKRGQNVTFRCDPISEHNRLYWYRQTLGQGPEFLTYFQNEAQLEKSRLLSDRFSAERPKGSFSTLEIQRTEQGDSAMYLCASSLLTGGTGGYTFGSGTRLTVV.

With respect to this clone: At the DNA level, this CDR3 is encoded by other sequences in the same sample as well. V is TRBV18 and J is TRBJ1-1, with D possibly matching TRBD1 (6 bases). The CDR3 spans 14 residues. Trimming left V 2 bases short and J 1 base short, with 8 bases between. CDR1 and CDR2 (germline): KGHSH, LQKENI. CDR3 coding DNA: TGTGCCAGCTCACCAACAGGGACGAACACTGAAGCTTTCTTT. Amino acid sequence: CASSPTGTNTEAFF.

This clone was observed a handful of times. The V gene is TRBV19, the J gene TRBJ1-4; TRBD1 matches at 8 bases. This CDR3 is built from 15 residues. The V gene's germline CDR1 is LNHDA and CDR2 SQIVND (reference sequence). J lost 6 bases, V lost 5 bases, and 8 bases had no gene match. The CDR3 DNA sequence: TGTGCCAGTAGTGGGCCGTACAGGGGGGATGAAAAACTGTTTTTT. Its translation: CASSGPYRGDEKLFF.

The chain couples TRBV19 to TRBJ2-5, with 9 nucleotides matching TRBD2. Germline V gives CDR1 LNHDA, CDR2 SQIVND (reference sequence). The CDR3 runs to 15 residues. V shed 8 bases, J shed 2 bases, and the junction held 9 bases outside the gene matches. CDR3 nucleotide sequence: TGTGCCAGTGGGCTAGCGGGAACACCACAAGAGACCCAGTACTTC. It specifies CASGLAGTPQETQYF.

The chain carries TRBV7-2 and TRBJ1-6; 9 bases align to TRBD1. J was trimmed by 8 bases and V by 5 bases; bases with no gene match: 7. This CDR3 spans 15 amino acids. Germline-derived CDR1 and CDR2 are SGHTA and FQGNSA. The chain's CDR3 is CASSKRDRDHSPLHF. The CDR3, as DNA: TGTGCCAGCAGCAAGAGGGACAGGGACCATTCACCCCTCCACTTT.

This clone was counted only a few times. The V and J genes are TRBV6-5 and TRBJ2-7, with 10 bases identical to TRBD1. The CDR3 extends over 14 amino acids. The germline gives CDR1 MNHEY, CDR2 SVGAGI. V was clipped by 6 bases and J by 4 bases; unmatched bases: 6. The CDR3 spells CASSLRDRGYEQYF. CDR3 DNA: TGTGCCAGCAGCCTCCGGGACAGGGGTTACGAGCAGTACTTC.

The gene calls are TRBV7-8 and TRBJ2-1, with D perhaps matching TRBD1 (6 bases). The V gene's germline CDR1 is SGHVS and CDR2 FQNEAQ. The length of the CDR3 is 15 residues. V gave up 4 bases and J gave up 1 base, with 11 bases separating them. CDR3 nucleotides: TGTGCCAGCAGCTCAGGGGACGGGTCCTACAATGAGCAGTTCTTC. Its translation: CASSSGDGSYNEQFF.